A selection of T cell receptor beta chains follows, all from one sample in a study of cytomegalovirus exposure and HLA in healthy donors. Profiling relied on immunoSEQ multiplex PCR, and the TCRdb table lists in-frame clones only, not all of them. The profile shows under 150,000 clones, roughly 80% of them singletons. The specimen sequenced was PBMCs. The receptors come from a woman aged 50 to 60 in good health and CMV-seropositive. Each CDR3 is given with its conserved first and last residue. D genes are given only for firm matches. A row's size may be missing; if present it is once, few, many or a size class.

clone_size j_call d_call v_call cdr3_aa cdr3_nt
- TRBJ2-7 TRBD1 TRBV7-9 CASSLPSLQGAQDEQYF TGTGCCAGCAGCTTACCTAGCCTCCAGGGGGCTCAAGACGAGCAGTACTTC
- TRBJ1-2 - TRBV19 CASSPGGGRPNYGYTF TGTGCCAGTAGTCCGGGTGGAGGACGGCCGAACTATGGCTACACCTTC
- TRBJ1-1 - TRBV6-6 CASSYEGSAEAFF TGTGCCAGCAGTTACGAGGGAAGCGCTGAAGCTTTCTTT
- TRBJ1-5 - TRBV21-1 CASRSTGVDNQPQHF TGTGCCAGCAGGTCGACAGGGGTAGACAATCAGCCCCAGCATTTT
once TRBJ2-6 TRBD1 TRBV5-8 CASRLTGVSFGANVLTF TGTGCCAGCAGACTTACAGGGGTCTCCTTTGGGGCCAACGTCCTGACTTTC
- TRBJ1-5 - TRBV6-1 CASSEAGYWGGRQPQHF TGTGCCAGCAGTGAAGCGGGGTATTGGGGGGGCCGGCAGCCCCAGCATTTT
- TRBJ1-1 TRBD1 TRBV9 CASSPGQMDGEAFF TGTGCCAGCAGTCCGGGACAGATGGATGGTGAAGCTTTCTTT
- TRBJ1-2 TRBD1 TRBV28 CASSQGTASNYGYTF TGTGCCAGCAGTCAGGGGACAGCCTCCAACTATGGCTACACCTTC
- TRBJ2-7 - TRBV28 CASTRLTGIYEQYF TGTGCCAGCACCCGGCTCACAGGAATCTACGAGCAGTACTTC
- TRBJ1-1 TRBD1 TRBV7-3 CASSPGQGWDTEAFF TGTGCCAGCAGCCCCGGACAGGGATGGGACACTGAAGCTTTCTTT
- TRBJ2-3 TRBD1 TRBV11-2 CASSITGVRADTQYF TGTGCCAGCAGCATAACAGGGGTCAGGGCAGATACGCAGTATTTT
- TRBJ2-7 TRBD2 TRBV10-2 CASSPSGGSSYEQYF TGCGCCAGCAGCCCTAGCGGGGGGAGCTCCTACGAGCAGTACTTC
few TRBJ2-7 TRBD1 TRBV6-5 CASSRTGLGSYEQYF TGTGCCAGCAGTAGGACAGGATTGGGGTCCTACGAGCAGTACTTC
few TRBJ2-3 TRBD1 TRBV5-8 CASSSGTGGIDTQYF TGTGCCAGCAGCAGCGGGACAGGGGGAATAGATACGCAGTATTTT
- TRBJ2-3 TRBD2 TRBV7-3 CASSLGLESDTQYF TGTGCCAGCAGCTTGGGACTAGAAAGTGATACGCAGTATTTT
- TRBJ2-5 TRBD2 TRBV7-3 CASSSSGGETQYF TGTGCCAGCAGCTCTAGCGGGGGAGAGACCCAGTACTTC
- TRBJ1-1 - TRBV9 CASSESSMNTEAFF TGTGCCAGCAGCGAAAGTAGCATGAACACTGAAGCTTTCTTT
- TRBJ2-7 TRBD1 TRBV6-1 CASNRDRALGEQYF TGTGCCAGCAATAGGGACAGGGCCCTTGGAGAGCAGTACTTC
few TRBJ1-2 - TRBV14 CASSLSTAIYGYTF TGTGCCAGCAGCCTCAGCACAGCTATCTATGGCTACACCTTC
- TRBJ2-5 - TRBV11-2 CASSLETGQYF TGTGCCAGCAGCTTAGAAACCGGCCAGTACTTC
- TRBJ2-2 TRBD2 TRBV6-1 CAINRGLAPTGELFF TGTGCCATAAACAGAGGACTAGCGCCGACCGGGGAGCTGTTTTTT
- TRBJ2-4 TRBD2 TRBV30 CAWSVTSGLDQYF TGTGCCTGGAGTGTGACTAGCGGGTTGGATCAGTACTTC
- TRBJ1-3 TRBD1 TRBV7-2 CASSPPGQGSGNTIYF TGTGCCAGCAGCCCACCTGGACAGGGCTCTGGAAACACCATATATTTT
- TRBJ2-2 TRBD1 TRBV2 CASRGQGAKRYTGELFF TGTGCCAGCAGGGGACAGGGGGCGAAAAGGTACACCGGGGAGCTGTTTTTT
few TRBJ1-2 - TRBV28 CASSLPRGGYGYTF TGTGCCAGCAGTTTACCCAGGGGCGGCTATGGCTACACCTTC
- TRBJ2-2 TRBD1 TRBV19 CASRDRGSGTGELFF TGTGCCAGTAGGGACAGGGGGAGCGGCACCGGGGAGCTGTTTTTT
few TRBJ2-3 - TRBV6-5 CASSYAGTQYF TGTGCCAGCAGTTACGCCGGTACGCAGTATTTT
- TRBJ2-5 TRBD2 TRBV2 CASSASSGGPTEETQYF TGTGCCAGCAGTGCCTCTAGCGGGGGGCCTACAGAAGAGACCCAGTACTTC
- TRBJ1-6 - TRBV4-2 CASTGSSYNSPLHF TGTGCCAGCACGGGGAGCTCCTATAATTCACCCCTCCACTTT
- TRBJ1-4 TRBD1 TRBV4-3 CASSQGNRGELFF TGCGCCAGCAGCCAAGGGAACAGGGGGGAACTGTTTTTT
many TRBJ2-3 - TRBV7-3 CASSLDLGDTQYF TGTGCCAGCAGCTTAGACTTAGGAGATACGCAGTATTTT
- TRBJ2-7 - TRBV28 CASSLWQGSYEQYF TGTGCCAGCAGTTTATGGCAGGGGTCCTACGAGCAGTACTTC
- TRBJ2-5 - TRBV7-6 CASTSGETQYF TGTGCCAGCACCTCCGGAGAGACCCAGTACTTC
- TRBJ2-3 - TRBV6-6 CASIREPGDTQYF TGTGCCAGCATTAGGGAACCAGGGGATACGCAGTATTTT
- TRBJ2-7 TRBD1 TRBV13 CASSSGQGAGEQYF TGTGCCAGCAGCTCTGGACAGGGGGCGGGCGAGCAGTACTTC
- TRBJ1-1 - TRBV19 CASSASDRYTEAFF TGTGCCAGTAGTGCCAGCGACAGGTACACTGAAGCTTTCTTT
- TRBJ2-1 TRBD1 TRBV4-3 CASSQDPFGQGVYNEQFF TGCGCCAGCAGCCAAGATCCCTTCGGACAGGGGGTGTACAATGAGCAGTTCTTC
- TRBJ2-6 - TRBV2 CASGGQPGGANVLTF TGTGCCAGCGGTGGACAGCCGGGTGGGGCCAACGTCCTGACTTTC
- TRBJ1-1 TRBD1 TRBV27 CASSLANRGPRTEAFF TGTGCCAGCAGTTTAGCGAACAGGGGCCCTCGCACTGAAGCTTTCTTT
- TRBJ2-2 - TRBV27 CASSLDWRAGELFF TGTGCCAGCAGTTTGGACTGGAGAGCCGGGGAGCTGTTTTTT
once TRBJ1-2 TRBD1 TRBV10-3 CASKPGQVAHGYTF TGTGCCTCAAAACCGGGACAGGTCGCCCATGGCTACACCTTC
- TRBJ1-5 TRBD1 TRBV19 CASSPQTGAPNQPQHF TGTGCCAGTAGTCCCCAGACAGGGGCCCCCAATCAGCCCCAGCATTTT
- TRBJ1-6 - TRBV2 CASSLDSNNSPLHF TGTGCCAGCAGCCTAGACAGCAATAATTCACCCCTCCACTTT
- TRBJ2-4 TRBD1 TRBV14 CASSQGQGASKNIQYF TGTGCCAGCAGCCAAGGACAGGGGGCAAGCAAAAACATTCAGTACTTC
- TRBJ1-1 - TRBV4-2 CASSQETDHTEAFF TGTGCCAGCAGCCAAGAAACAGATCACACTGAAGCTTTCTTT
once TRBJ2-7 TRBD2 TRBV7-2 CASSLIAGSAYEQYF TGTGCCAGCAGCTTAATAGCGGGGTCTGCCTACGAGCAGTACTTC
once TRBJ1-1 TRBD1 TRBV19 CASRTGEEGANTEAFF TGTGCCAGTAGGACAGGGGAGGAAGGGGCGAACACTGAAGCTTTCTTT
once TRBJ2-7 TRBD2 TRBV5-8 CASSLSWGLADSSYEQYF TGTGCCAGCAGCTTGAGCTGGGGACTAGCGGATAGCTCCTACGAGCAGTACTTC
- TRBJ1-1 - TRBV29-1 CSVMRPPNTEAFF TGCAGCGTAATGCGGCCCCCGAACACTGAAGCTTTCTTT
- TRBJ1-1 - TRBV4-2 CASSQDMNTEAFF TGTGCCAGCAGCCAAGATATGAACACTGAAGCTTTCTTT
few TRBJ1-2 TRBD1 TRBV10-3 CAITVTNRGEGGYTF TGTGCCATCACCGTAACCAACAGGGGTGAGGGTGGCTACACCTTC
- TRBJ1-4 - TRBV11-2 CASSLDRSEKLFF TGTGCCAGCAGCTTAGACAGATCTGAAAAACTGTTTTTT
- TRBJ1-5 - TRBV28 CASSFSGVNQPQHF TGTGCCAGCAGTTTCTCAGGGGTCAATCAGCCCCAGCATTTT
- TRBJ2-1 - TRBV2 CASSADGKRGDEQFF TGTGCCAGCAGTGCCGACGGGAAGCGAGGCGATGAGCAGTTCTTC
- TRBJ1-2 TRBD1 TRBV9 CASSPGQGNYGYTF TGTGCCAGCAGCCCGGGACAGGGGAACTATGGCTACACCTTC